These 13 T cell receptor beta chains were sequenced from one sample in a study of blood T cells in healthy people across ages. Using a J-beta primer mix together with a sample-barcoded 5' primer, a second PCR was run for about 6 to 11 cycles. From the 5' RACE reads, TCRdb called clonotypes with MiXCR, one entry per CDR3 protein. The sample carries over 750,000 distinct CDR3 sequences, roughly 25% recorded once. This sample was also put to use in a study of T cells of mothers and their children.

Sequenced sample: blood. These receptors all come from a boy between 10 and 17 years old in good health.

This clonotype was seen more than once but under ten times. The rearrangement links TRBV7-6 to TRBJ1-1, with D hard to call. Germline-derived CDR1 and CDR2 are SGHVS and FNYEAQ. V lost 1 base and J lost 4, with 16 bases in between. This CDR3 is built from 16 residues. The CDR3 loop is CASSLVADSTGTEAFF. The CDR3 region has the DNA TGTGCCAGCAGCTTAGTGGCAGACTCTACGGGCACTGAAGCTTTCTTT.

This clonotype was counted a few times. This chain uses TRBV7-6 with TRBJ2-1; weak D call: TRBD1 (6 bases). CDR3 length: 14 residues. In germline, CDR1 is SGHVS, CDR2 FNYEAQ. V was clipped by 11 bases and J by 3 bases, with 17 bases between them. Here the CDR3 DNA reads TGTGCCGGCTCCTCCCAACAGGGCTACAATGAGCAGTTCTTC. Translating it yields CAGSSQQGYNEQFF.

The CDR3 DNA is TGTGCCAGCAGCTTACGAGGGGGCGGGGGTGAGACCCAGTACTTC. Encoded protein: CASSLRGGGGETQYF. The rearrangement links TRBV7-2 to TRBJ2-5; D is perhaps TRBD1 or TRBD2 (7 bases each). This CDR3 is 15 amino acids long. The V and J ends lost 2 bases and 5 bases respectively, with 15 bases between them. Germline V gene data show CDR1 as SGHTA and CDR2 as FQGNSA.

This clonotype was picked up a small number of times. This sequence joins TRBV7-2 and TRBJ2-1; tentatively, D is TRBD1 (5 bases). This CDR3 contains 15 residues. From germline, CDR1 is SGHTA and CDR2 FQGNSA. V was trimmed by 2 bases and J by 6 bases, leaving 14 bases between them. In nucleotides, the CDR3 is TGTGCCAGCAGCTTATCTGCAGGGCCCAGCAATGAGCAGTTCTTC. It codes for CASSLSAGPSNEQFF.

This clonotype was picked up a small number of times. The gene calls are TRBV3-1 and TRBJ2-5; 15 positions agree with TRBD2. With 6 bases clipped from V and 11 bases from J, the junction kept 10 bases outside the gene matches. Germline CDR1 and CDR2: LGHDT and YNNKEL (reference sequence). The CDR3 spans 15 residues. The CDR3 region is CASRGGTSGRNEQYF. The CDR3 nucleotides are TGTGCCAGCAGGGGTGGGACTAGCGGGAGGAATGAGCAGTACTTC.

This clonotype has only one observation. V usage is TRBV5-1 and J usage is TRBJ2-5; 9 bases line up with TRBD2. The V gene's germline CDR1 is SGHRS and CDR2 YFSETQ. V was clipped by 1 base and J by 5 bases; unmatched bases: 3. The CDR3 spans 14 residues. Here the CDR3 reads CASSLPSGEETQYF. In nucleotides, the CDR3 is TGCGCCAGCAGCTTGCCTAGCGGGGAGGAGACCCAGTACTTC.

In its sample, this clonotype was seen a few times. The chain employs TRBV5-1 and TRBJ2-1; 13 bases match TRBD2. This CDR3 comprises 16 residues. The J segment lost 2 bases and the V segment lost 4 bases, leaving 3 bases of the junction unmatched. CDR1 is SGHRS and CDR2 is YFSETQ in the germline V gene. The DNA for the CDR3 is TGCGCCAGCAGCGAGGGGACTAGCGGGACCTACAATGAGCAGTTCTTC. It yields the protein CASSEGTSGTYNEQFF.

The CDR3 loop is CASSQEERIQETQYF. DNA for the CDR3: TGCGCCAGCAGCCAAGAGGAACGGATCCAAGAGACCCAGTACTTC. The J gene is TRBJ2-5, the V gene TRBV4-1; D call uncertain. V was shortened by 0 bases and J by 1 base, with 9 bases between the two germline ends. CDR3 size: 15 residues. Germline loops: CDR1 MGHRA, CDR2 YSYEKL.

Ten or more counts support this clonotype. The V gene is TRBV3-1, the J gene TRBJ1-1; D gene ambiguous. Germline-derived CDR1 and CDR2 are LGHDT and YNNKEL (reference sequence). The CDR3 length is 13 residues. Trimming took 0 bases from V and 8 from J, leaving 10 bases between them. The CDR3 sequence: CASSQDRATEAFF. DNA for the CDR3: TGTGCCAGCAGCCAAGACCGAGCAACGGAAGCTTTCTTT.

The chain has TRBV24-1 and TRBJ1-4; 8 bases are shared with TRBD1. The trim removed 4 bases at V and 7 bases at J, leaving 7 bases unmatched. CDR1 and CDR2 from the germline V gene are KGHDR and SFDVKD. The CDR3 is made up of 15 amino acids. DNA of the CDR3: TGTGCCACCAGTGAGCCTGGACAGGGTGGTGAAAAACTGTTTTTT. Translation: CATSEPGQGGEKLFF.

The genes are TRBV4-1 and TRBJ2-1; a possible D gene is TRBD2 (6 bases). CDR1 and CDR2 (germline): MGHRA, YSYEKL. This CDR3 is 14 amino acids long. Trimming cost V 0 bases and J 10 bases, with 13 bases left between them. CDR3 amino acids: CASSQELARSEQFF. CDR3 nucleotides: TGCGCCAGCAGCCAAGAACTAGCTAGAAGCGAGCAGTTCTTC.

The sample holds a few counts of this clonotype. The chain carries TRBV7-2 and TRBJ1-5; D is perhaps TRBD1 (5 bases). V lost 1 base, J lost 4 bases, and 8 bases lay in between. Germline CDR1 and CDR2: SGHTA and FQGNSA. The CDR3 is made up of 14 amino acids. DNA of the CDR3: TGTGCCAGCAGCTTAGACCAGGGAAATCAGCCCCAGCATTTT. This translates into CASSLDQGNQPQHF.

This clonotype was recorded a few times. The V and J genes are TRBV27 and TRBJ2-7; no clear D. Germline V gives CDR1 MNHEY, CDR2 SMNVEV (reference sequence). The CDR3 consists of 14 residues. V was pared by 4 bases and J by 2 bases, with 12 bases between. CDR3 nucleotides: TGTGCCAGCAGTTATAAATCCGGGCCCTACGAGCAGTACTTC. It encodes CASSYKSGPYEQYF.